These 9 T cell receptor beta chains were sequenced from one sample in a study of T cells in Graves' hyperthyroidism and ophthalmopathy. RNA transcripts were the template for amplifying TCR beta CDR3 regions. The HTBI set primed first-round TCR CDR3 RT-PCR. MiXCR, run by TCRdb on the multiplex PCR reads, gives a single entry per CDR3 protein. The sample has more than 350,000 distinct CDR3 sequences; approximately 17% are singletons. The source material was blood. Receptors were obtained from a woman aged 25 to 39 with Graves' hyperthyroidism that later progressed to Graves' ophthalmopathy.

This clonotype occurred many times. V is TRBV6-1 and J is TRBJ1-6, with 9 bases lining up with TRBD1. Germline CDR1 and CDR2: MNHNS and SASEGT. V was clipped by 0 bases and J by 6 bases; unmatched bases: 12. This CDR3 is 19 amino acids long. In DNA form, the CDR3 reads TGTGCCAGCAGTGAAGCTGCAGGGGCCTGGGGACAGGGTAATTCACCCCTCCACTTT. It is translated as CASSEAAGAWGQGNSPLHF.

Details on this clonotype: This sequence may be a read error, since a much larger clone differs from it by one base. The CDR3 protein is CVSSGDRGITEAFF. CDR3 DNA: TGTGTCAGCAGTGGGGACAGGGGTATAACTGAAGCTTTCTTT. The V gene is TRBV6-2 or TRBV6-3, the J gene TRBJ1-1; the match to TRBD1 covers 10 bases. This CDR3 is 14 amino acids long. The germline CDR1 and CDR2 sequences are MNHEY and SVGEGT.

This clonotype was counted only a few times. The chain combines TRBV5-8 with TRBJ1-4; the D is unclear. Trimming cost V 3 bases and J 5 bases, with 14 bases left between them. This CDR3 is 15 amino acids long. Germline CDR1 SGHTS, CDR2 YDEGEE. As DNA, the CDR3 is TGTGCCAGCAGCTCCGGGGTCGGAGGGAATGAAAAACTGTTTTTT. It specifies CASSSGVGGNEKLFF.

The gene calls are TRBV3-1 and TRBJ1-6; 10 bases fit TRBD1. The CDR3 sequence is 16 residues long. The V and J ends lost 4 bases and 8 bases, in that order; junction bases with no gene match: 8. Germline V gives CDR1 LGHDT, CDR2 YNNKEL (reference sequence). Written as DNA, the CDR3 is TGTGCCAGCAGCCCCATCCCCGGGACAGGGGATTCACCCCTCCACTTT. Amino acid sequence: CASSPIPGTGDSPLHF. The variable domain in full, with the rest retrieved from reference TRBV3-1 and TRBJ1-6, is DTAVSQTPKYLVTQMGNDKSIKCEQNLGHDTMYWYKQDSKKFLKIMFSYNNKELIINETVPNRFSPKSPDKAHLNLHINSLELGDSAVYFCASSPIPGTGDSPLHFGNGTRLTVT.

The table lists this clonotype with many counts. This chain joins TRBV10-3 and TRBJ2-7; 14 bases agree with TRBD2. Germline assignment: CDR1 ENHRY and CDR2 SYGVKD. The CDR3 sequence is 16 residues long. J gave up 3 bases and V 5 bases, and 6 bases lay outside the gene matches. This chain's CDR3 is CAISPGTSGGFYEQYF. CDR3 in DNA: TGTGCCATCAGTCCAGGGACTAGCGGGGGATTCTACGAGCAGTACTTC.

This clonotype was observed once. The V call is TRBV30, the J call TRBJ1-5, with D possibly being TRBD1 (6 bases). CDR3 length: 13 amino acids. V was pared by 2 bases and J by 4 bases, with 9 bases between. Germline assignment: CDR1 GTSNPN and CDR2 SVGIG (reference sequence). The CDR3 is CAWSRGVNQPQHF. CDR3 nucleotide sequence: TGTGCCTGGAGTAGGGGGGTGAATCAGCCCCAGCATTTT. Using reference TRBV30 and TRBJ1-5 for the parts outside the CDR3, the full variable domain is SQTIHQWPATLVQPVGSPLSLECTVEGTSNPNLYWYRQAAGRGLQLLFYSVGIGQISSEVPQNLSASRPQDRQFILSSKKLLLSDSGFYLCAWSRGVNQPQHFGDGTRLSIL.

On this clonotype: A single base separates this from a much larger clone, so it may be a read error. The chain has TRBV6-1 and TRBJ2-5; TRBD1 might be the D (5 bases). The CDR3 is 13 amino acids. Trimming removed 5 bases from V and 5 bases from J, with 12 bases in between. In germline, CDR1 is MNHNS, CDR2 SASEGT. CDR3 protein: CASSRQIGETQYF. The CDR3 region has the DNA TGTGCCAGCAGTAGACAGATCGGGGAGACCCAGTACTTC.

This clonotype was seen ten or more times. The chain is built from TRBV28 and TRBJ2-5; D remains unclear. Deletions cut 6 bases from V and 1 base from J, with 12 bases between. This CDR3 has 14 residues. The germline CDR1 and CDR2 sequences are MDHEN and SYDVKM. The DNA of the CDR3 is TGTGCCAGCAGCACAGAGCGTTCCCAAGAGACCCAGTACTTC. It specifies CASSTERSQETQYF.

This clonotype was counted at least ten times. The chain links TRBV12-3 or TRBV12-4 to TRBJ2-2; perhaps TRBD1 as D (5 bases). V was clipped by 1 base and J by 5 bases, with 11 bases between them. This CDR3 is built from 15 residues. CDR3 in amino acids: CASSLGVRVTGELFF. The CDR3 DNA sequence: TGTGCCAGCAGTTTAGGGGTCAGGGTAACCGGGGAGCTGTTTTTT.